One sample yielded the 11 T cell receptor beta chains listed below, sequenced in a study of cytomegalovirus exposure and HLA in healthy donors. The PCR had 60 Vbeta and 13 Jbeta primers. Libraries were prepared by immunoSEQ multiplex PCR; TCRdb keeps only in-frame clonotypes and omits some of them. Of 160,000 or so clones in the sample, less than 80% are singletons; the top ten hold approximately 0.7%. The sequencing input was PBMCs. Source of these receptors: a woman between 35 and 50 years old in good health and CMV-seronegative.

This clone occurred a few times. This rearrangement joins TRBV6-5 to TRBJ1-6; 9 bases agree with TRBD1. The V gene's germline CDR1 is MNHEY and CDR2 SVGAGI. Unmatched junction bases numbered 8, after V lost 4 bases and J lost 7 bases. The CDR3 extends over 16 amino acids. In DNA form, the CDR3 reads TGTGCCAGCAGTTCCGGACAGGGGTCGAGGAATTCACCCCTCCACTTT. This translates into CASSSGQGSRNSPLHF.

The CDR3 sequence is CASSATGGGGYQPQHF. DNA of the CDR3: TGTGCCAGCAGTGCCACAGGGGGAGGGGGGTATCAGCCCCAGCATTTT. The gene calls are TRBV27 and TRBJ1-5; 8 nucleotides line up with TRBD1. The germline V gene encodes CDR1 MNHEY and CDR2 SMNVEV (reference sequence). The CDR3 is made up of 16 amino acids. The V gene end was trimmed by 5 bases and the J gene end by 5 bases; junction bases not matched to a gene: 11.

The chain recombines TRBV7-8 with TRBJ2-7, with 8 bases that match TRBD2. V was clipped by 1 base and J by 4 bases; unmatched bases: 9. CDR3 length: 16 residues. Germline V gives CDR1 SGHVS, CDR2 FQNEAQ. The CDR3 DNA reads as TGTGCCAGCAGCTTAGAAGCGGGAGCGGGGCCATACGAGCAGTACTTC. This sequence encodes CASSLEAGAGPYEQYF. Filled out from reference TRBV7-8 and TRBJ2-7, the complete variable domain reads GAGVSQSPRYKVAKRGQDVALRCDPISGHVSLFWYQQALGQGPEFLTYFQNEAQLDKSGLPSDRFFAERPEGSVSTLKIQRTQQEDSAVYLCASSLEAGAGPYEQYFGPGTRLTVT.

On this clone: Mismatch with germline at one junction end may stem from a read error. The DNA of the CDR3 is TGTTCCAGCAGCTCCCTCAATCAGCCCCAGCATTTT. Protein: CSSSSLNQPQHF. The chain recombines TRBV7-9 with TRBJ1-5; D remains unclear. Looked up from germline, CDR1 is SEHNR and CDR2 is FQNEAQ (reference sequence). The CDR3 has 12 amino acids.

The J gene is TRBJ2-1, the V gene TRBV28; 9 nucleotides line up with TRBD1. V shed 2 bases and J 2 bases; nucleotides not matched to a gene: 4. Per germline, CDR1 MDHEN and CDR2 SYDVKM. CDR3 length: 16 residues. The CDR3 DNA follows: TGTGCCAGCAGTTTAATAAGGACAGGGGCCTACAATGAGCAGTTCTTC. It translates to CASSLIRTGAYNEQFF. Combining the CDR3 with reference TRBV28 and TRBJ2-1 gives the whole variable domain DVKVTQSSRYLVKRTGEKVFLECVQDMDHENMFWYRQDPGLGLRLIYFSYDVKMKEKGDIPEGYSVSREKKERFSLILESASTNQTSMYLCASSLIRTGAYNEQFFGPGTRLTVL.

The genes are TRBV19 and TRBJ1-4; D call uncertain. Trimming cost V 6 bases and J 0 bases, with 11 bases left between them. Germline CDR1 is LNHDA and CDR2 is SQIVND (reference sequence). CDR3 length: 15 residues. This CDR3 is CASRNPTTTNEKLFF. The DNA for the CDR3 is TGTGCCAGTAGGAACCCGACAACAACTAATGAAAAACTGTTTTTT.

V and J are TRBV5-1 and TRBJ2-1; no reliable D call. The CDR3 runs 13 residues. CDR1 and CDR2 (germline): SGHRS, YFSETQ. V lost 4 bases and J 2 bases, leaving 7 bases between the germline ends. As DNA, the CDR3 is TGCGCCAGCAGCCTGAGCACCTACAATGAGCAGTTCTTC. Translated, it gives CASSLSTYNEQFF.

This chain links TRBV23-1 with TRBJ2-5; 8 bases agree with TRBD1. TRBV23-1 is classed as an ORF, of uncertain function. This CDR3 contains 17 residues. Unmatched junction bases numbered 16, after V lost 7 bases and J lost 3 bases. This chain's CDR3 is CASTLGGGMDREETQYF. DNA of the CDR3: TGCGCCAGCACTCTCGGGGGTGGTATGGACAGGGAAGAGACCCAGTACTTC.

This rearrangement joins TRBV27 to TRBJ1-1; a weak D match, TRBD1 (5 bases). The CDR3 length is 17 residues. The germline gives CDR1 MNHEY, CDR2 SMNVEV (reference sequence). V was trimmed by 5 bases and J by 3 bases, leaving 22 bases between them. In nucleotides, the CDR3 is TGTGCCAGCAGTATCATACCTGGAGTAGGGGTAGACACTGAAGCTTTCTTT. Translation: CASSIIPGVGVDTEAFF.

CDR3 sequence (DNA): TGTGCCAGCAGTGACGACAGGGGGCCCTACAATGAGCAGTTCTTC. Translating gives CASSDDRGPYNEQFF. V and J are TRBV2 and TRBJ2-1, with TRBD1 identical over 10 bases. The junction had 1 base not matched to a gene; V was cut back by 3 bases and J by 2 bases. The CDR3 covers 15 residues. The germline gives CDR1 SNHLY, CDR2 FYNNEI. Drawing the rest from reference TRBV2 and TRBJ2-1, the complete variable domain is EPEVTQTPSHQVTQMGQEVILRCVPISNHLYFYWYRQILGQKVEFLVSFYNNEISEKSEIFDDQFSVERPDGSNFTLKIRSTKLEDSAMYFCASSDDRGPYNEQFFGPGTRLTVL.

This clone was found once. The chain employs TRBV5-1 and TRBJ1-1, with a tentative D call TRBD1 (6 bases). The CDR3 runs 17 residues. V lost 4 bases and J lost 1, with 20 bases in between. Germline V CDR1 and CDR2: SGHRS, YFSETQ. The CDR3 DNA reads TGCGCCAGCAGCCTAGTCCCGGGACATCCCACGAACACTGAAGCTTTCTTT. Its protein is CASSLVPGHPTNTEAFF.